Listed here are 7 T cell receptor beta chains from one sample, sequenced in a study of T cells after yellow fever vaccination. TCRdb re-called the 5' RACE reads through MiXCR, storing one row per CDR3 protein. Of approximately 550,000 distinct CDR3 sequences listed, around an eighth are singletons. This sample comprised PBMCs, obtained on the day of the yellow fever booster vaccination. Source of these receptors: a man in his thirties or forties who received the YFV17D yellow fever vaccine.

This clonotype was seen more than once but under ten times. This chain joins TRBV12-3 or TRBV12-4 and TRBJ1-2; the match to TRBD1 covers 8 bases. This CDR3 spans 14 amino acids. After removal of 6 bases from V and 4 bases from J, the junction contained 7 bases not matched to a gene. DNA of the CDR3: TGTGCCAGCAGAGCCTCGACAGGGGCCTATGGCTACACCTTC. Residues: CASRASTGAYGYTF.

The chain combines TRBV27 with TRBJ2-2; 8 nucleotides agree with TRBD2. This CDR3 contains 20 residues. V lost 5 bases to trimming and J lost 1 base; unmatched junction nucleotides: 18. Germline V CDR1 and CDR2: MNHEY, SMNVEV (reference sequence). The CDR3 region is CASSLTGYLSAGVNTGELFF. For the CDR3, the DNA is TGTGCCAGCAGTCTAACAGGGTACCTCTCAGCGGGAGTGAACACCGGGGAGCTGTTTTTT.

This clonotype was counted only a few times. A read error may account for a junction end that differs from germline. The chain employs TRBV5-6 and TRBJ2-3, with 7 positions matching TRBD1. Germline V gene sequence: CDR1 SGHDT, CDR2 YYEEEE. The CDR3 spans 13 residues. This CDR3 reads CASSLFHLTGISF. As DNA, the CDR3 is TGTGCCAGCAGCTTGTTTCATTTGACAGGGATAAGTTTT.

V and J are TRBV12-5 and TRBJ2-1, with 9 bases that match TRBD1. V shed 5 bases and J 8 bases; nucleotides not matched to a gene: 13. The CDR3 is made up of 16 amino acids. Looked up from germline, CDR1 is LGHNT and CDR2 is FRNRAP. The CDR3 coding sequence is TGTGCTAGTGGTACCAAGACAGGGGGGATCGTGGATGAGCAGTTCTTC. Translated, it gives CASGTKTGGIVDEQFF.

The chain's CDR3 is CSARGAGASWDNEQFF. The CDR3 nucleotides are TGCAGTGCTAGAGGAGCTGGGGCTAGCTGGGACAATGAGCAGTTCTTC. The rearrangement uses TRBV20-1 and TRBJ2-1; D possibly matches TRBD1 or TRBD2 (5 bases each). CDR3 length: 16 residues. CDR1 and CDR2 from the germline V gene are DFQATT and SNEGSKA (reference sequence). Trimming cost V 1 base and J 5 bases, with 18 bases left between them.

This clonotype has a handful of counts. The CDR3 loop reads CATSDFRLAGVETQYF. For the CDR3, the DNA is TGTGCCACCAGTGATTTCCGACTAGCGGGAGTAGAGACCCAGTACTTC. The chain has TRBV24-1 and TRBJ2-5; 12 bases align to TRBD2. CDR1 is KGHDR, CDR2 SFDVKD, per germline. V gave up 1 base and J gave up 4 bases; unmatched junction bases: 3. The CDR3 contains 16 residues.

This chain uses TRBV15 with TRBJ2-1; 8 bases agree with TRBD2. V was clipped by 4 bases and J by 6 bases; unmatched bases: 8. Per germline, CDR1 LNHNV and CDR2 YYDKDF (reference sequence). This CDR3 comprises 15 residues. The CDR3 is CATSMGSGSINEQFF. The CDR3 nucleotides read TGTGCCACCAGCATGGGAAGCGGGAGCATCAATGAGCAGTTCTTC.